Listed below are T cell receptor beta chains from one sample, sequenced in a study of control samples from healthy donors and cancer patients. Sequenced by immunoSEQ multiplex PCR; TCRdb stores in-frame clones only, minus some. The table includes about 73,000 clones, under 90% detected once. Sequenced sample: PBMCs. The origin of the receptors is a man aged 55-75 years with lung cancer. The CDR3 runs from the conserved cysteine through the conserved F or W. The order of the fields is D gene, V gene, clone size, J gene, CDR3 protein, CDR3 DNA. D genes are given only for firm matches. Clone size is not always given. Where it is, it says once, few, many or a class for expanded clones.

>TRBD1|TRBV6-1|once|TRBJ2-4
CASSEGYQLTGQGRSIQYF
TGTGCCAGCAGTGAAGGCTATCAACTGACGGGACAGGGGAGAAGCATTCAGTACTTC
>NA|TRBV30|NA|TRBJ1-5
CAWSEQGYQPQHF
TGTGCCTGGAGTGAACAGGGATATCAGCCCCAGCATTTT
>TRBD1|TRBV5-5|NA|TRBJ1-2
CASRAWGPGTGGILYGYTF
TGTGCCAGCAGGGCTTGGGGTCCCGGGACAGGGGGTATTTTGTATGGCTACACCTTC
>TRBD2|TRBV5-4|NA|TRBJ2-2
CASSLGRGAPGELFF
TGTGCCAGCAGCTTAGGGCGGGGGGCCCCCGGGGAGCTGTTTTTT
>NA|TRBV12-3/TRBV12-4|few|TRBJ1-2
CASSQANYGYTF
TGTGCCAGCAGCCAAGCTAACTATGGCTACACCTTC
>NA|TRBV5-1|NA|TRBJ1-6
CASSLGNNSPLHF
TGCGCCAGCAGCTTGGGTAATAATTCACCCCTCCACTTT
>NA|TRBV18|NA|TRBJ1-1
CASSRSGGNPEAFF
TGTGCCAGCTCCCGCTCCGGGGGGAATCCTGAAGCTTTCTTT
>NA|TRBV9|NA|TRBJ1-4
CASSPSRRLNEKLFF
TGTGCCAGCAGCCCATCACGGAGACTAAATGAAAAACTGTTTTTT
>NA|TRBV6-5|NA|TRBJ2-3
CASSYPVDGTDTQYF
TGTGCCAGCAGTTACCCCGTGGACGGGACAGATACGCAGTATTTT
>TRBD1|TRBV4-2|NA|TRBJ1-2
CASSQDLAGGRGGYTF
TGTGCCAGCAGCCAAGATCTGGCAGGGGGCCGTGGAGGCTACACCTTC
>NA|TRBV30|NA|TRBJ2-1
CAWSGNNEQFF
TGTGCCTGGAGTGGTAACAATGAGCAGTTCTTC
>NA|TRBV24-1|few|TRBJ2-3
CATSEQGDTQYF
TGTGCCACCAGTGAGCAAGGGGATACGCAGTATTTT
>TRBD1|TRBV11-2|NA|TRBJ2-7
CASSVPGQGAYEQYF
TGTGCCAGCAGCGTACCGGGACAGGGGGCCTACGAGCAGTACTTC
>NA|TRBV6-6|NA|TRBJ2-3
CASSSFDGSSDTQYF
TGTGCCAGCAGTTCTTTCGACGGATCATCGGATACGCAGTATTTT
>TRBD1|TRBV5-1|NA|TRBJ2-2
CASSFGDRGTGELFF
TGCGCCAGCAGCTTTGGTGACAGGGGCACCGGGGAGCTGTTTTTT
>TRBD1|TRBV6-1|NA|TRBJ1-5
CASSEHRGRDQPQHF
TGTGCCAGCAGTGAACACAGGGGGCGAGATCAGCCCCAGCATTTT
>NA|TRBV5-6|NA|TRBJ2-2
CASSSSPTGELFF
TGTGCCAGCAGCTCCTCACCCACCGGGGAGCTGTTTTTT
>NA|TRBV4-1|NA|TRBJ1-2
CASNQGQTTNYGYTF
TGCGCCAGCAACCAGGGTCAGACGACTAACTATGGCTACACCTTC
>TRBD1|TRBV19|NA|TRBJ1-1
CASREDREGSTEAFF
TGTGCCAGTAGAGAAGACAGGGAAGGAAGCACTGAAGCTTTCTTT
>TRBD1|TRBV10-3|NA|TRBJ2-1
CAISAGQGNEQFF
TGTGCCATCAGTGCGGGACAGGGCAATGAGCAGTTCTTC
>TRBD1|TRBV25-1|NA|TRBJ1-3
CASTLDRGNGNTIYF
TGTGCCAGCACCCTAGACAGGGGAAATGGAAACACCATATATTTT
>NA|TRBV30|few|TRBJ2-3
CAWSQMSTDTQYF
TGTGCCTGGAGTCAAATGAGCACAGATACGCAGTATTTT
>NA|TRBV30|NA|TRBJ1-2
CAWSVDRGNYGYTF
TGTGCCTGGAGTGTGGATCGGGGCAACTATGGCTACACCTTC
>NA|TRBV24-1|NA|TRBJ2-1
CATSDPQVGNEQFF
TGTGCCACCAGTGACCCACAGGTCGGGAATGAGCAGTTCTTC
>NA|TRBV15|NA|TRBJ1-1
CATSLEGVGEAFF
TGTGCCACCAGCCTTGAGGGGGTGGGTGAAGCTTTCTTT
>TRBD1|TRBV6-2/TRBV6-3|NA|TRBJ2-4
CASSSGQGVLAKNIQYF
TGTGCCAGCAGTTCGGGACAGGGAGTTTTAGCCAAAAACATTCAGTACTTC
>NA|TRBV30|NA|TRBJ1-6
CAWSPLDYSPLHF
TGTGCCTGGAGTCCTCTTGATTATTCACCCCTCCACTTT
>NA|TRBV7-2|NA|TRBJ2-2
CASSFRWGADGELFF
TGTGCCAGCAGCTTCCGATGGGGGGCGGACGGGGAGCTGTTTTTT
>NA|TRBV10-2|NA|TRBJ2-5
CASSDRRETQYF
TGCGCCAGCAGTGATAGGAGGGAGACCCAGTACTTC
>NA|TRBV18|NA|TRBJ1-4
CASSQGRGEKLFF
TGTGCCAGCTCACAGGGGCGGGGAGAAAAACTGTTTTTT
>TRBD2|TRBV11-2|NA|TRBJ2-1
CASSPAGGDNEQFF
TGTGCCAGCAGCCCCGCGGGGGGGGACAATGAGCAGTTCTTC
>TRBD1|TRBV7-8|NA|TRBJ1-5
CASSLRRTGNSNQPQHF
TGTGCCAGCAGCTTAAGACGGACAGGGAATAGCAATCAGCCCCAGCATTTT
>NA|TRBV10-2|NA|TRBJ1-6
CASSESGRDNSPLHF
TGCGCCAGCAGTGAGTCCGGCAGGGATAATTCACCCCTCCACTTT
>NA|TRBV10-2|NA|TRBJ1-5
CASNFGGRNQPQHF
TGCGCCAGTAATTTTGGGGGGCGGAATCAGCCCCAGCATTTT
>TRBD2|TRBV19|NA|TRBJ2-3
CASSMVVAGQDTQYF
TGTGCCAGTAGTATGGTAGTAGCGGGGCAAGATACGCAGTATTTT
>NA|TRBV6-4|once|TRBJ2-3
CASSDWGRGTDTQYF
TGTGCCAGCAGTGACTGGGGTCGAGGCACAGATACGCAGTATTTT
>NA|TRBV7-3|few|TRBJ2-2
CASRYTTGELFF
TGTGCCAGCAGATACACCACCGGGGAGCTGTTTTTT
>NA|TRBV5-6|NA|TRBJ2-7
CASSLAGYFEQYF
TGTGCCAGCAGCTTGGCCGGGTATTTCGAGCAGTACTTC
>TRBD1|TRBV5-1|once|TRBJ1-2
CASSSDRDAGYTF
TGCGCCAGCAGCTCGGACAGGGACGCTGGCTACACCTTC
>NA|TRBV7-3|NA|TRBJ2-5
CASSLTVTGSPLQETQYF
TGTGCCAGCAGCTTAACAGTTACAGGGAGCCCCCTCCAAGAGACCCAGTACTTC
>TRBD1|TRBV6-4|NA|TRBJ2-2
CASRETTGSGTGELFF
TGTGCCAGCAGAGAAACGACAGGGTCCGGGACCGGGGAGCTGTTTTTT
>NA|TRBV7-2|NA|TRBJ2-2
CASSSPRGELFF
TGTGCCAGCAGCTCTCCCCGCGGGGAGCTGTTTTTT
>TRBD1|TRBV10-1|NA|TRBJ2-2
CASSGDRSNTGELFF
TGCGCCAGCAGTGGGGACAGATCGAACACCGGGGAGCTGTTTTTT
>TRBD2|TRBV10-3|NA|TRBJ2-3
CAISEVAGDTDTQYF
TGTGCCATCAGTGAGGTAGCGGGGGACACAGATACGCAGTATTTT
>NA|TRBV14|NA|TRBJ2-5
CASSQAWRRSETQYF
TGTGCCAGCAGCCAAGCTTGGCGGAGATCCGAGACCCAGTACTTC
>NA|TRBV5-1|once|TRBJ1-1
CASSRSGEAFF
TGCGCCAGCAGTCGATCAGGGGAAGCTTTCTTT
>NA|TRBV7-2|NA|TRBJ1-3
CASRPPSGNTIYF
TGTGCCAGCAGACCCCCCTCTGGAAACACCATATATTTT
>TRBD1|TRBV7-2|NA|TRBJ1-5
CASGDRGLQPQHF
TGTGCCAGCGGGGACAGGGGCTTACAGCCCCAGCATTTT
>NA|TRBV6-5|few|TRBJ1-1
CASSKSFINTEAFF
TGTGCCAGCAGCAAGTCGTTTATTAACACTGAAGCTTTCTTT
>NA|TRBV6-5|once|TRBJ2-2
CASRFLEPTGELFF
TGTGCCAGCAGATTCCTAGAGCCCACCGGGGAGCTGTTTTTT
>TRBD1|TRBV29-1|once|TRBJ1-2
CSVVEGGEAYGYTF
TGCAGCGTTGTCGAAGGGGGCGAGGCCTATGGCTACACCTTC
>NA|TRBV12-2|few|TRBJ1-2
CASRLALHRGSYGYTF
TGTGCAAGTCGCTTAGCGCTCCATAGGGGGTCTTATGGCTACACCTTC
>NA|TRBV18|NA|TRBJ1-3
CASSPSRSSGNTIYF
TGTGCCAGCTCACCTTCAAGAAGCTCTGGAAACACCATATATTTT
>NA|TRBV25-1|NA|TRBJ2-5
CASSESGRGSETQYF
TGTGCCAGCAGTGAATCAGGCAGGGGCTCGGAGACCCAGTACTTC
>TRBD1|TRBV5-1|NA|TRBJ1-1
CASTQGGNTEAFF
TGCGCCAGCACCCAGGGGGGGAACACTGAAGCTTTCTTT
>NA|TRBV2|NA|TRBJ2-4
CASSEKQLVVTVQYF
TGTGCCAGCAGTGAAAAACAGCTTGTTGTAACCGTTCAGTACTTC
>NA|TRBV27|NA|TRBJ2-7
CASSLFSFSYEQYF
TGTGCCAGCAGTTTATTCAGTTTCTCCTACGAGCAGTACTTC
>TRBD1|TRBV9|NA|TRBJ2-7
CASSVAGTGSYEQYF
TGTGCCAGCAGCGTAGCGGGGACAGGGTCCTACGAGCAGTACTTC
>NA|TRBV6-5|NA|TRBJ1-3
CASSRDPGNTIYF
TGTGCCAGCAGTCGGGACCCTGGAAACACCATATATTTT